These 29 T cell receptor beta chains were all obtained from the same sample, sequenced in a study of shared clonotypes between healthy human individuals. The assay was immunoSEQ multiplex PCR, and TCRdb's table has in-frame clones only and misses some. The sample lists around 1.4 million clones, around 98.5% occurring once. The sequencing sample was made of naive CD4+ T cells sorted from blood. The subset is: CD45RA+ positively selected. The receptors come from a man aged 25-45 years in good health.

The CDR3 region is CASSLEGLAGEQYF. CDR3 coding DNA: TGTGCCAGCAGCTTAGAAGGGCTAGCAGGCGAGCAGTACTTC. The chain joins TRBV7-2 to TRBJ2-7; D might be TRBD2 (5 bases). This CDR3 contains 14 residues. V was cut by 1 base and J by 6 bases, with 13 bases left in between. Looked up from germline, CDR1 is SGHTA and CDR2 is FQGNSA.

CDR3 coding DNA: TGTGCCAGCAGGGCAGGGGGCGCGGGTGAAGAAAAACTGTTTTTT. It codes for CASRAGGAGEEKLFF. The genes are TRBV7-9 and TRBJ1-4, with 8 bases that match TRBD1. Germline loops: CDR1 SEHNR, CDR2 FQNEAQ (reference sequence). The V gene end was trimmed by 6 bases and the J gene end by 8 bases; junction bases not matched to a gene: 11. This CDR3 has 15 amino acids.

A remark on this clone: This sample also contains other DNA sequences that code for the same CDR3. This chain uses TRBV5-1 with TRBJ1-1, with TRBD1 as a possible D gene (5 bases). V lost 0 bases to trimming and J lost 0 bases, with 6 bases between them. The CDR3 runs 14 residues. In germline, CDR1 is SGHRS, CDR2 YFSETQ. The CDR3 region is CASSLGTLNTEAFF. CDR3 nucleotide sequence: TGCGCCAGCAGCTTGGGGACATTGAACACTGAAGCTTTCTTT. The entire variable domain, with the rest obtained from reference TRBV5-1 and TRBJ1-1, is as follows: KAGVTQTPRYLIKTRGQQVTLSCSPISGHRSVSWYQQTPGQGLQFLFEYFSETQRNKGNFPGRFSGRQFSNSRSEMNVSTLELGDSALYLCASSLGTLNTEAFFGQGTRLTVV.

The rearrangement joins TRBV9 to TRBJ2-3; D remains unclear. Trimming cost V 0 bases and J 6 bases, with 8 bases left between them. This CDR3 contains 13 residues. The germline V gene has CDR1 SGDLS and CDR2 YYNGEE. The CDR3 region is CASSVVPFDTQYF. As DNA, the CDR3 is TGTGCCAGCAGCGTAGTCCCGTTCGATACGCAGTATTTT.

This rearrangement joins TRBV18 to TRBJ2-5; perhaps TRBD1 as D (5 bases). This CDR3 has 16 residues. Trimming removed 2 bases at V and 4 bases at J, with 17 bases between. CDR1 is KGHSH and CDR2 is LQKENI in the germline V gene. The CDR3 bases are TGTGCCAGCTCACCAGTCGGTCGCAGGGTTGGAGAGACCCAGTACTTC. Its translation is CASSPVGRRVGETQYF.

The chain couples TRBV10-3 to TRBJ2-5, with D maybe TRBD2 (7 bases). The V and J ends lost 11 bases and 5 bases respectively, with 15 bases between them. The CDR3 contains 12 residues. Germline V gene sequence: CDR1 ENHRY, CDR2 SYGVKD. The CDR3 nucleotides are TGTGCCGTGTCAGGGGAGGGGGAGACCCAGTACTTC. Translation: CAVSGEGETQYF.

The J gene is TRBJ2-1, the V gene TRBV2; the match to TRBD2 covers 13 bases. Germline trimming cut 5 bases from V and 9 bases from J; bases unmatched to any gene: 7. The CDR3 runs to 15 residues. Germline values: CDR1 SNHLY, CDR2 FYNNEI. CDR3 sequence (DNA): TGTGCCAGCAGTTGGGGGACTAGCGGGATTGGTGAGCAGTTCTTC. Translating it yields CASSWGTSGIGEQFF.

In this sample, this clone turned up once. The CDR3 DNA reads as TGTGCCAAGACTTATCCGGGACAGGGGGCTGACACCGGGGAGCTGTTTTTT. Translating it yields CAKTYPGQGADTGELFF. The rearrangement uses TRBV18 and TRBJ2-2; TRBD1 aligns across 12 bases. The junction had 12 bases not matched to a gene; V was cut back by 10 bases and J by 3 bases. CDR1 and CDR2 (germline): KGHSH, LQKENI. The CDR3 runs to 17 residues.

CDR3 sequence (DNA): TGTGCCAGCAGTGAACTGGTACGGACAGGGGTTTCCTACGAGCAGTACTTC. This sequence encodes CASSELVRTGVSYEQYF. V and J are TRBV6-1 and TRBJ2-7, with 9 bases matching TRBD1. CDR1 and CDR2 (germline): MNHNS, SASEGT. The junction had 9 bases not matched to a gene; V was cut back by 2 bases and J by 1 base. The CDR3 consists of 17 residues.

This clone has only one observation. The chain joins TRBV5-4 to TRBJ2-7; tentative D call: TRBD1 (6 bases). Germline V gene sequence: CDR1 SGHNT, CDR2 YYREEE (reference sequence). The CDR3 sequence is 16 residues long. Trimming took off 3 bases at V and 0 bases at J, with 16 bases between the two ends. Here the CDR3 DNA reads TGTGCCAGCAGCTGGGGACACCCCAGAAGCTCCTACGAGCAGTACTTC. It is translated as CASSWGHPRSSYEQYF.

The J gene is TRBJ2-3, the V gene TRBV18, with D possibly being TRBD2 (5 bases). In germline, CDR1 is KGHSH, CDR2 LQKENI. V lost 3 bases to trimming and J lost 2 bases, with 15 bases between them. CDR3 size: 16 residues. The DNA of the CDR3 is TGTGCCAGCTCACCCATCGAAGCGGCTCCCACAGATACGCAGTATTTT. Translating it yields CASSPIEAAPTDTQYF.

In this sample, this clone turned up once. The V gene is TRBV7-2, the J gene TRBJ1-2; D perhaps matches TRBD1 (5 bases). V was cut by 5 bases and J by 6 bases, with 13 bases left in between. Germline CDR1 reads SGHTA; CDR2 reads FQGNSA. The CDR3 covers 13 residues. CDR3 sequence: CASSHGGGNGYTF. The DNA for the CDR3 is TGTGCCAGCAGCCACGGGGGGGGTAATGGCTACACCTTC.

This clone came up once. Other DNA sequences from this sample encode an identical CDR3 as well. The chain has TRBV7-2 and TRBJ1-1; 9 positions match TRBD1. The CDR3 contains 14 residues. Trimming cost V 5 bases and J 3 bases; bases outside gene matches: 4. CDR1 is SGHTA, CDR2 FQGNSA, per germline. The CDR3 DNA sequence: TGTGCCAGCAGCCCCGACAGGGGGTACACTGAAGCTTTCTTT. It encodes CASSPDRGYTEAFF.

The chain combines TRBV11-3 with TRBJ2-1; D is unclear. In germline, CDR1 is SGHNT, CDR2 YENEEA. The CDR3 runs 13 residues. The V end lost 2 bases, the J end lost 9 bases, and 11 bases lay between the germline ends. Here the CDR3 DNA reads TGTGCCAGCAGCTTACTTCGCTCTGGTGAGCAGTTCTTC. Residues: CASSLLRSGEQFF.

This chain links TRBV19 with TRBJ2-2; D call uncertain. Germline CDR1 is LNHDA and CDR2 is SQIVND (reference sequence). V was clipped by 6 bases and J by 9 bases, with 8 bases between them. The CDR3 is 11 residues long. The DNA of the CDR3 is TGTGCCAGTAGGATTAGTCGGGAGCTGTTTTTT. This codes for CASRISRELFF.

The count of this clone is one. The chain is built from TRBV6-1 and TRBJ1-2, with 8 bases matching TRBD1. V lost 4 bases to trimming and J lost 3 bases; unmatched junction nucleotides: 13. The V gene's germline CDR1 is MNHNS and CDR2 SASEGT. The CDR3 length is 17 residues. The CDR3 here is CASSVLDRAPKDYGYTF. The CDR3 region has the DNA TGTGCCAGCAGTGTGCTGGACAGGGCGCCAAAGGACTATGGCTACACCTTC.

The J gene is TRBJ2-7, the V gene TRBV5-4, with no clear D. CDR1 and CDR2 from the germline V gene are SGHNT and YYREEE (reference sequence). V was trimmed by 4 bases and J by 4 bases, leaving 18 bases between them. This CDR3 has 15 amino acids. This CDR3 reads CASSIMRTGRYEQYF. As DNA, the CDR3 is TGTGCCAGCAGCATAATGCGGACCGGTAGGTACGAGCAGTACTTC.

The chain joins TRBV5-1 to TRBJ1-3; the D is unclear. The V and J ends lost 1 base and 1 base respectively, with 9 bases between them. The germline gives CDR1 SGHRS, CDR2 YFSETQ. The CDR3 has 15 amino acids. CDR3 in amino acids: CASSLYSRSGNTIYF. In DNA form, the CDR3 reads TGCGCCAGCAGCTTGTACTCGCGGTCTGGAAACACCATATATTTT. The complete variable domain, with remaining parts taken from reference TRBV5-1 and TRBJ1-3, reads KAGVTQTPRYLIKTRGQQVTLSCSPISGHRSVSWYQQTPGQGLQFLFEYFSETQRNKGNFPGRFSGRQFSNSRSEMNVSTLELGDSALYLCASSLYSRSGNTIYFGEGSWLTVV.

The chain joins TRBV7-9 to TRBJ2-1; tentatively, D is TRBD2 (5 bases). The CDR3 is made up of 17 amino acids. The germline gives CDR1 SEHNR, CDR2 FQNEAQ (reference sequence). Trimming removed 3 bases at V and 1 base at J, with 16 bases between. The CDR3 loop is CASSFSGWETSYNEQFF. Here the CDR3 DNA reads TGTGCCAGCAGCTTCTCTGGGTGGGAGACGTCCTACAATGAGCAGTTCTTC.

This sequence joins TRBV19 and TRBJ2-1, with 7 bases that match TRBD2. CDR3 length: 15 residues. Per the germline V gene, CDR1 is LNHDA and CDR2 is SQIVND (reference sequence). Losses at the gene ends were 5 bases for V and 1 base for J; bases not matched to a gene: 5. Here the CDR3 reads CASSWEGESYNEQFF. Here the CDR3 DNA reads TGTGCCAGTAGTTGGGAGGGAGAATCCTACAATGAGCAGTTCTTC. The variable domain in full, completed from reference TRBV19 and TRBJ2-1, reads DGGITQSPKYLFRKEGQNVTLSCEQNLNHDAMYWYRQDPGQGLRLIYYSQIVNDFQKGDIAEGYSVSREKKESFPLTVTSAQKNPTAFYLCASSWEGESYNEQFFGPGTRLTVL.

This chain connects TRBV6-1 to TRBJ2-7; D ambiguous. Trimming took off 6 bases at V and 3 bases at J, with 18 bases between the two ends. In germline, CDR1 is MNHNS, CDR2 SASEGT. The CDR3 has 15 residues. In nucleotides, the CDR3 is TGTGCCAGCAGCCCAACAACCCTGCCCTACTACGAGCAGTACTTC. It encodes CASSPTTLPYYEQYF.

V and J are TRBV9 and TRBJ1-3, with D uncertain. The CDR3 covers 14 residues. CDR1 SGDLS and CDR2 YYNGEE come from the germline V gene. V was clipped by 0 bases and J by 2 bases, with 6 bases between them. CDR3 loop: CASSVATAGNTIYF. CDR3 in DNA: TGTGCCAGCAGCGTAGCCACAGCTGGAAACACCATATATTTT. Looking up the rest from reference TRBV9 and TRBJ1-3 gives the full variable domain: DSGVTQTPKHLITATGQRVTLRCSPRSGDLSVYWYQQSLDQGLQFLIQYYNGEERAKGNILERFSAQQFPDLHSELNLSSLELGDSALYFCASSVATAGNTIYFGEGSWLTVV.

A single count supports this clone. The V gene is TRBV7-9, the J gene TRBJ2-7; no clear D. CDR1 is SEHNR and CDR2 is FQNEAQ in the germline V gene (reference sequence). The V gene lost 7 bases and the J gene lost 3 bases, with 7 bases spanning the gap. This CDR3 has 11 residues. The CDR3 bases are TGTGCCAGCACCCCCGGCTACGAGCAGTACTTC. Residues: CASTPGYEQYF.

This sequence joins TRBV7-2 and TRBJ1-3; the D is unclear. Trimming shortened V by 2 bases and J by 0 bases, and 2 bases separated the two germline ends. The CDR3 spans 13 residues. The germline gives CDR1 SGHTA, CDR2 FQGNSA. The CDR3: CASSLPSGNTIYF. The CDR3 DNA is TGTGCCAGCAGCTTACCCTCTGGAAACACCATATATTTT.

This chain joins TRBV6-6 and TRBJ2-7; the D gene is possibly TRBD2 (6 bases). The CDR3 runs to 15 residues. Germline V gene sequence: CDR1 MNHNY, CDR2 SVGAGI (reference sequence). V lost 2 bases, J lost 2 bases, and 13 bases lay in between. The DNA of the CDR3 is TGTGCCAGCAGTTACGCGTCGCGGGGCGCCTACGAGCAGTACTTC. Protein product: CASSYASRGAYEQYF.

V usage is TRBV18 and J usage is TRBJ1-5; 9 bases are a match to TRBD1. From germline, CDR1 is KGHSH and CDR2 LQKENI. The V and J ends lost 3 bases and 4 bases, in that order; junction bases with no gene match: 4. CDR3 length equals 15 residues. This chain's CDR3 is CASSPGQGYNQPQHF. For the CDR3, the DNA is TGTGCCAGCTCACCGGGACAGGGATATAATCAGCCCCAGCATTTT.

This chain links TRBV18 with TRBJ1-2; D may be TRBD1 (5 bases). V dropped 3 bases and J dropped 3 bases, with 11 bases sitting between them. Germline-derived CDR1 and CDR2 are KGHSH and LQKENI. CDR3 size: 14 residues. The CDR3 loop reads CASSPSGTYYGYTF. The CDR3 coding sequence is TGTGCCAGCTCACCTTCCGGGACCTACTATGGCTACACCTTC.

CDR3 protein: CASRRTGYGEAFF. In DNA form, the CDR3 reads TGTGCCAGCAGGAGGACAGGGTATGGTGAAGCTTTCTTT. The chain carries TRBV2 and TRBJ1-1, with TRBD1 matching over 8 bases. Germline CDR1 SNHLY, CDR2 FYNNEI. This CDR3 has 13 residues. The V gene end was trimmed by 6 bases and the J gene end by 7 bases; junction bases not matched to a gene: 7.

In nucleotides, the CDR3 is TGTGCCAGCAGCGTAGTCGGAGGAGGGCCCTACAATGAGCAGTTCTTC. Its translation is CASSVVGGGPYNEQFF. The chain combines TRBV9 with TRBJ2-1; D perhaps matches TRBD2 (6 bases). The CDR3 has 16 amino acids. Trimming took off 0 bases at V and 2 bases at J, with 12 bases between the two ends. The germline V gene has CDR1 SGDLS and CDR2 YYNGEE.